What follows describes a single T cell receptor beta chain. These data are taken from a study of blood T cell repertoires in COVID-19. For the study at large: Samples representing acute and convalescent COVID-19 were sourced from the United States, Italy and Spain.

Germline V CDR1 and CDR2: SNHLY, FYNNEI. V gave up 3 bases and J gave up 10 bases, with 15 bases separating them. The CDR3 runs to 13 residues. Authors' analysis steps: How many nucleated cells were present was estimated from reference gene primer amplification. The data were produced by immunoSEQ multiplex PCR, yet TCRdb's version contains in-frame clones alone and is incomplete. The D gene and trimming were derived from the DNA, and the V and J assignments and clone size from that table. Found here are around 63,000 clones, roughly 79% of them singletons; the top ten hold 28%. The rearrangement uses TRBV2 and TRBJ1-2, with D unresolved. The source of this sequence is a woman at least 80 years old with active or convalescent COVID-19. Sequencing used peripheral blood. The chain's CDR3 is CASSEETLVYYTF. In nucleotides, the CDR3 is TGTGCCAGCAGTGAGGAGACCCTGGTCTACTACACCTTC.